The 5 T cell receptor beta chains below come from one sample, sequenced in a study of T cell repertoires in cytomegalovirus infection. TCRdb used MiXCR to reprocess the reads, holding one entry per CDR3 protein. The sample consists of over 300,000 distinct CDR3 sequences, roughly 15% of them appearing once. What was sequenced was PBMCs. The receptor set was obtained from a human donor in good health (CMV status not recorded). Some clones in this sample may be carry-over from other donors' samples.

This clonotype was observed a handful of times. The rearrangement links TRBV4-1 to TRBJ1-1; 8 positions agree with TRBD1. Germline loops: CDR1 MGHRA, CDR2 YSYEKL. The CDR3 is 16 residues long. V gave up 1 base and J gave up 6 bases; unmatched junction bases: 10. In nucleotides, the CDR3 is TGCGCCAGCAGCCAAGGTCCAGGGGGCGCCGTGGCTGAAGCTTTCTTT. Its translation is CASSQGPGGAVAEAFF.

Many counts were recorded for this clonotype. In DNA form, the CDR3 reads TGTGCCAGCAGTGAAGGTCAGGACAGGGGGCTGTACAATGAGCAGTTCTTC. It is translated as CASSEGQDRGLYNEQFF. The V gene is TRBV6-1, the J gene TRBJ2-1; 11 bases are shared with TRBD1. CDR1 and CDR2 from the germline V gene are MNHNS and SASEGT. The CDR3 is 17 amino acids. After removal of 1 base from V and 4 bases from J, the junction contained 6 bases not matched to a gene.

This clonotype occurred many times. Here the CDR3 DNA reads TGCGCCAGCAGCCAACCGGGACAGGGCGTCTACGAGCAGTACTTC. It translates to CASSQPGQGVYEQYF. V usage is TRBV4-1 and J usage is TRBJ2-7, with 9 bases identical to TRBD1. V gave up 2 bases and J gave up 3 bases; unmatched junction bases: 5. Germline CDR1 reads MGHRA; CDR2 reads YSYEKL. CDR3 size: 15 residues.

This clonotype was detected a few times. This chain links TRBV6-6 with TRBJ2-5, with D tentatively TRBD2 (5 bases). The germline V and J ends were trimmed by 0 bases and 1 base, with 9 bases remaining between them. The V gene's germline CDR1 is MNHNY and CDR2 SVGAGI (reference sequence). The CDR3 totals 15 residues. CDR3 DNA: TGTGCCAGCAGTTACTCGGACTTACCCCAAGAGACCCAGTACTTC. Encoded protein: CASSYSDLPQETQYF.

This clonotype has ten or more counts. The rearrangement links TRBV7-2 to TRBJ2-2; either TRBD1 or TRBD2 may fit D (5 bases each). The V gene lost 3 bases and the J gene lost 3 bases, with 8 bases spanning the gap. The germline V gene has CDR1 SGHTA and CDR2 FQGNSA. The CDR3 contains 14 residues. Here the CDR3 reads CASSLRGDTGELFF. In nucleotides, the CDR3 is TGTGCCAGCAGCTTGAGGGGTGACACCGGGGAGCTGTTTTTT.